The 2 T cell receptor beta chains below come from one sample, sequenced in a study of chemoradiotherapy in HPV16-positive cancers. TCRdb's copy holds only in-frame clones and misses some; the assay was immunoSEQ multiplex PCR. The repertoire includes 15,000 or so clones, roughly 90% of them detected once, and about 14% sits in the top ten. The sequenced sample was blood, obtained from a patient who underwent chemoradiotherapy. The receptors were gathered from a human donor with HPV-associated anogenital cancer.

V usage is TRBV5-1 and J usage is TRBJ1-1; D unresolved. The CDR3 is 14 amino acids. Trimming stripped 0 bases from V and 1 base from J, with 7 bases between. CDR1 and CDR2 (germline): SGHRS, YFSETQ. CDR3 residues: CASSLDAGNTEAFF. CDR3 sequence (DNA): TGCGCCAGCAGCTTGGATGCAGGGAACACTGAAGCTTTCTTT.

The V call is TRBV6-6, the J call TRBJ1-6; TRBD1 aligns across 9 bases. The CDR3 is 16 amino acids. J was trimmed by 2 bases and V by 6 bases; bases with no gene match: 5. Germline CDR1 is MNHNY and CDR2 is SVGAGI (reference sequence). CDR3 sequence (DNA): TGTGCCAGCAGCCGGGACAGGGAACCCTATAATTCACCCCTCCACTTT. Amino acid sequence: CASSRDREPYNSPLHF.